Below, one TCR beta chain is given with its context. Its antigen is as yet unknown. V was trimmed by 0 bases and J by 7 bases, leaving 13 bases between them. The germline V gene encodes CDR1 LGHNA and CDR2 YSLEER. This CDR3 comprises 15 residues. Repertoires were generated with immunoSEQ multiplex PCR, while TCRdb's copy carries only in-frame clones and drops some. This sample has 150,000 to 250,000 clones, with 72% found just once. The sample belongs to a study of cytotoxic CD8 clonotypes in ibrutinib-treated CLL. Turning to the study itself: Some 25 partial and 2 complete responses; at median 68 months, about 14 remitted, roughly 12 progressed. Response material was collected after a median approximately 12 months of treatment, range 6 to 36. Overall study findings and caveats: Relative to age-matched healthy donors, clonality at baseline was higher, and it tracked circulating CD8+ T-cell counts.

The chain is built from TRBV4-3 and TRBJ2-4; D possibly matches TRBD1 or TRBD2 (5 bases each). Here the sequenced sample was PBMCs, taken after 24 months of ibrutinib treatment. The receptor's source is a human donor with chronic lymphocytic leukemia. The CDR3 nucleotides read TGCGCCAGCAGCCAAGATCAAGGGACCGGGAACATTCAGTACTTC. Encoded protein: CASSQDQGTGNIQYF.